This T cell receptor beta chain comes out of a study of T cell responses to AZD1222 COVID-19 vaccine. CDR3 length: 15 amino acids. Germline V gene sequence: CDR1 MNHNS, CDR2 SASEGT. Assay used: immunoSEQ multiplex PCR; TCRdb lists only in-frame clones, some missing. The repertoire consists of 150,000 to 200,000 clones, with about 86% occurring once and the leading ten covering around a tenth. Points on this clone: At one boundary the junction diverges from the germline segment, which might be a read error.

The chain has TRBV6-1 and TRBJ2-1; D may be TRBD1 (7 bases). This material consisted of peripheral blood, taken 28 days after the second AZD1222 dose. The sequence derives from an adult who received the AZD1222 COVID-19 vaccine. The CDR3: CASSDRSGGYNEQFF. CDR3 bases: TGTGCCAGCAGTGATCGGTCAGGGGGGTACAACGAGCAGTTCTTC.